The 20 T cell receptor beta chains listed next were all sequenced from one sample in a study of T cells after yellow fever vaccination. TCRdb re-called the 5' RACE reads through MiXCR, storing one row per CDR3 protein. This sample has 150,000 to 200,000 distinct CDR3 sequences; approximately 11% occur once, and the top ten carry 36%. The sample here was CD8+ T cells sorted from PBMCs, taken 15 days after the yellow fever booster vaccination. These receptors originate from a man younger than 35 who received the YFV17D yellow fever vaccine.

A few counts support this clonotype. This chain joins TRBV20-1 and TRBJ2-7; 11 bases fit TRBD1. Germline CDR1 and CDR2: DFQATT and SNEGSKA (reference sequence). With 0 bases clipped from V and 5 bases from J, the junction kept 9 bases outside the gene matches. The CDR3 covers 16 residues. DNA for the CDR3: TGCAGTGCTAGAGATTATAGGGGACAGGGGGATCACGAGCAGTACTTC. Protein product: CSARDYRGQGDHEQYF.

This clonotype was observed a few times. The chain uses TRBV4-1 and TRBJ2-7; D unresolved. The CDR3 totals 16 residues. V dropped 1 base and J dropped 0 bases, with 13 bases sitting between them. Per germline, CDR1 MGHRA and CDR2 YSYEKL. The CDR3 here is CASSQGVQLNSYEQYF. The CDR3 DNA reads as TGCGCCAGCAGCCAAGGAGTACAGCTAAACTCCTACGAGCAGTACTTC.

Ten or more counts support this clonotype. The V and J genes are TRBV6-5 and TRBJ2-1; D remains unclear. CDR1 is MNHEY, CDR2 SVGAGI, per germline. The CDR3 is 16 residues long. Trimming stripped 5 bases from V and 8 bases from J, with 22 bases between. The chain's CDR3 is CASSIWVPDPLHEQFF. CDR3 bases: TGTGCCAGCAGTATATGGGTCCCAGACCCGCTCCATGAGCAGTTCTTC.

CDR3 loop: CASSLDFRGAGNEQFF. The CDR3, as DNA: TGTGCCAGCAGCTTAGACTTCCGGGGGGCTGGCAATGAGCAGTTCTTC. The chain combines TRBV11-1 with TRBJ2-1, with D possibly matching TRBD2 (7 bases). The germline gives CDR1 SGHAT, CDR2 FQDESV (reference sequence). The length of the CDR3 is 16 residues. V lost 1 base and J lost 6, with 16 bases in between.

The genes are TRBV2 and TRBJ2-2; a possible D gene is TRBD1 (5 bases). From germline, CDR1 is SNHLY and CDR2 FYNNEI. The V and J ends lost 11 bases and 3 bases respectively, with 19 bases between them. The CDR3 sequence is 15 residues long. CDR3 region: CASYERGRDTGELFF. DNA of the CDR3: TGTGCCTCCTACGAACGAGGCAGGGACACCGGGGAGCTGTTTTTT.

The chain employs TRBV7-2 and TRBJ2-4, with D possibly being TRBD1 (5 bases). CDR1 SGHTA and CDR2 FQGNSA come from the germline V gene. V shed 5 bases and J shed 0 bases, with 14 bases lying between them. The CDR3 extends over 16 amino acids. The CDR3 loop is CASSGAEHLAKNIQYF. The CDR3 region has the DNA TGTGCCAGCAGCGGGGCGGAACATCTAGCCAAAAACATTCAGTACTTC.

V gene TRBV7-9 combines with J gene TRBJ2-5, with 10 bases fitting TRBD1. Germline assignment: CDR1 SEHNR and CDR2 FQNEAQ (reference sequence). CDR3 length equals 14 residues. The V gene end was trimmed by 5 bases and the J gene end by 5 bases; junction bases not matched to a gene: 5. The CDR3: CASSNRDRGETQYF. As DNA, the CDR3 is TGTGCCAGCAGCAACCGGGACAGGGGTGAGACCCAGTACTTC.

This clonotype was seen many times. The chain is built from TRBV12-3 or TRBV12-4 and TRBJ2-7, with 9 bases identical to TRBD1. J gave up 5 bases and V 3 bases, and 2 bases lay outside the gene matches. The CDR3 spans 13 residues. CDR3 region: CASSLGQGNEQYV. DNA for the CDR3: TGTGCCAGCAGTTTGGGACAGGGCAACGAGCAGTACGTC.

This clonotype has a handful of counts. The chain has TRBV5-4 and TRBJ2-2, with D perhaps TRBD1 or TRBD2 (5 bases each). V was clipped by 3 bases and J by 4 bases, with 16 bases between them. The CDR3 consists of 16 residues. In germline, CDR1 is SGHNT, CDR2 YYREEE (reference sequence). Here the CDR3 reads CASSSPSLRGTGELFF. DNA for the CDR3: TGTGCCAGCAGCTCTCCCTCCCTGAGGGGCACCGGGGAGCTGTTTTTT.

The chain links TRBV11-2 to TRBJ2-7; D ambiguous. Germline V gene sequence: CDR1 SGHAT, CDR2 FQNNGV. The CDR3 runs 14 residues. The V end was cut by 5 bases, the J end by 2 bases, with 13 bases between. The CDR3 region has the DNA TGTGCCAGCAGCGGCATGCACAGCCCCTACGAGCAGTACGTC. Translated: CASSGMHSPYEQYV.

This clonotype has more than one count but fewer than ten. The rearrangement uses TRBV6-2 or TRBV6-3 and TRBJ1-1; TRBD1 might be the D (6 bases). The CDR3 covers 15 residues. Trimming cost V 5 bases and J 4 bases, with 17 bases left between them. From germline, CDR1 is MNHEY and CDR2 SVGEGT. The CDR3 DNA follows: TGTGCCAGCAGTAAGACCCCCGGGGGGGCCACTGAAGCTTTCTTT. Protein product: CASSKTPGGATEAFF.

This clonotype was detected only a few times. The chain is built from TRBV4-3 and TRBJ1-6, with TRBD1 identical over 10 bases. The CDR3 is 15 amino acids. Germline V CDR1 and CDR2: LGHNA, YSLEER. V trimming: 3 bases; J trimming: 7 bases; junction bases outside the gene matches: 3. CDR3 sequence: CASSQGTGENSPLHF. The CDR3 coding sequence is TGCGCCAGCAGCCAGGGGACAGGGGAGAATTCACCCCTCCACTTT.

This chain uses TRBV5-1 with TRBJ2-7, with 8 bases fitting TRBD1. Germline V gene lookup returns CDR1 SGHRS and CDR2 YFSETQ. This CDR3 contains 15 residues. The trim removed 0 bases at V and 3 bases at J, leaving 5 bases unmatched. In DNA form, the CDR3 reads TGCGCCAGCAGCTTGGATATGGGACAGGTCTACGAGCAGTACTTC. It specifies CASSLDMGQVYEQYF.

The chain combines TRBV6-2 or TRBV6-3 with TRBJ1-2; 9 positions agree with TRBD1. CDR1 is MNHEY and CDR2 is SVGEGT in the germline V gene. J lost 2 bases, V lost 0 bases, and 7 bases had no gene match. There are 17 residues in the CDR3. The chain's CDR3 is CASSYSESGTGNYGYTF. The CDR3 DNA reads TGTGCCAGCAGTTACTCGGAGTCCGGGACAGGGAACTATGGCTACACCTTC.

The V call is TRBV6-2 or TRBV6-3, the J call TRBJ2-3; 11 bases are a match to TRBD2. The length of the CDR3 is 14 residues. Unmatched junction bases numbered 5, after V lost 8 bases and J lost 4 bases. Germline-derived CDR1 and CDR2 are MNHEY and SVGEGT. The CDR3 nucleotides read TGTGCCAGCCTTCTAGCGGGGGGACCAGATACGCAGTATTTT. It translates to CASLLAGGPDTQYF.

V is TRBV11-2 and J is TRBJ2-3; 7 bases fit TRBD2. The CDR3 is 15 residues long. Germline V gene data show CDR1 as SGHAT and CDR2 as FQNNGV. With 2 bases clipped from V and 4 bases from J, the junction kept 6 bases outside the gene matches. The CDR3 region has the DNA TGTGCCAGCAGCTTAACGGGGAGCGGGGCAGATACGCAGTATTTT. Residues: CASSLTGSGADTQYF.

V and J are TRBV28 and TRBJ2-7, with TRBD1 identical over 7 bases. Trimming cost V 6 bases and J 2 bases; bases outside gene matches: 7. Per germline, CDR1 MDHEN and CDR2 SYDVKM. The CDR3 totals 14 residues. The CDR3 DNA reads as TGTGCCAGCAGAAAAAGGGACAGTCCCTACGAGCAGTACGTC. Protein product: CASRKRDSPYEQYV.

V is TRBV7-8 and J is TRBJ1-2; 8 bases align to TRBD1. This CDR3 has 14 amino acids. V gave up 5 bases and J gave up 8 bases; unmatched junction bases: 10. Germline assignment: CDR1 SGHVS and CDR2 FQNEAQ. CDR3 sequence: CASSRADRAPGYTF. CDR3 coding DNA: TGTGCCAGCAGCCGGGCGGACAGGGCCCCCGGCTACACCTTC. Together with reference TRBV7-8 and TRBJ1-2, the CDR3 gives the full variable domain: GAGVSQSPRYKVAKRGQDVALRCDPISGHVSLFWYQQALGQGPEFLTYFQNEAQLDKSGLPSDRFFAERPEGSVSTLKIQRTQQEDSAVYLCASSRADRAPGYTFGSGTRLTVV.

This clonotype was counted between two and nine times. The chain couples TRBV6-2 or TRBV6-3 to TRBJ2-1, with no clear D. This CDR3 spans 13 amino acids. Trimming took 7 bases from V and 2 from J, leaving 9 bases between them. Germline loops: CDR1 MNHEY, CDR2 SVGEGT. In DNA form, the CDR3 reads TGTGCCAGCACCGAGACTCCCTACAATGAGCAGTTCTTC. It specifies CASTETPYNEQFF.

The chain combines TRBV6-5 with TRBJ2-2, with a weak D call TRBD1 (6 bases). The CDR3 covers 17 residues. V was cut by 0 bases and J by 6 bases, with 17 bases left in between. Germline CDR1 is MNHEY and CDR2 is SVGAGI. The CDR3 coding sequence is TGTGCCAGCAGTTACTCAGGGCAGGGGAAGATCGCCGGGGAGCTGTTTTTT. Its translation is CASSYSGQGKIAGELFF.